Presented here are 6 T cell receptor beta chains from one specimen sequenced in a study of response to subunit inactivated influenza vaccine. Each CDR3 protein is one row after TCRdb ran MiXCR on the RT-PCR reads. The table includes hundreds of thousands of distinct CDR3 sequences, roughly 13% detected once. The sample was PBMCs from blood, taken roughly 15 days before vaccination. These TCRs come from a middle-aged man who received an inactivated influenza vaccine.

This clonotype came up a few times. The gene calls are TRBV6-1 and TRBJ2-1, with D maybe TRBD2 (6 bases). The germline CDR1 and CDR2 sequences are MNHNS and SASEGT. CDR3 size: 14 residues. V gave up 6 bases and J gave up 8 bases, with 17 bases separating them. CDR3 DNA sequence: TGTGCCAGCAGCTTTTGGGCTAGCGAGGATGAGCAGTTCTTC. It specifies CASSFWASEDEQFF.

This clonotype was seen a few times. V and J are TRBV28 and TRBJ2-7; 7 bases fit TRBD1. CDR1 MDHEN and CDR2 SYDVKM come from the germline V gene. The length of the CDR3 is 16 residues. The V and J ends lost 7 bases and 2 bases, in that order; junction bases with no gene match: 14. This chain's CDR3 is CASNQIGAGGAYEQYF. CDR3 coding DNA: TGTGCCAGCAACCAAATCGGGGCAGGGGGTGCCTACGAGCAGTACTTC.

The CDR3 spells CASSLRGYESKNIQYF. The CDR3 bases are TGTGCCAGCAGCCTCAGGGGGTACGAGTCCAAAAACATTCAGTACTTC. The chain joins TRBV6-2 or TRBV6-3 to TRBJ2-4, with 7 bases that match TRBD1. CDR1 is MNHEY and CDR2 is SVGEGT in the germline V gene. The CDR3 has 16 residues. J was trimmed by 2 bases and V by 6 bases; bases with no gene match: 10.

This clonotype was observed a few times. The chain is built from TRBV29-1 and TRBJ2-1; TRBD2 matches 7 bases. CDR3 size: 14 residues. Losses at the gene ends were 1 base for V and 6 bases for J; bases not matched to a gene: 6. Germline lookup yields CDR1 SQVTM and CDR2 ANQGSEA. The CDR3 loop is CSVEALGTTNEQFF. The DNA for the CDR3 is TGCAGCGTTGAAGCCCTAGGGACTACCAATGAGCAGTTCTTC.

This clonotype was counted many times. The chain uses TRBV12-3 or TRBV12-4 and TRBJ1-1; weak D call: TRBD1 (5 bases). The CDR3 contains 15 residues. V was clipped by 6 bases and J by 0 bases, with 14 bases between them. In nucleotides, the CDR3 is TGTGCCAGCAGACTGGGGGAGGCTGTGAACACTGAAGCTTTCTTT. As protein: CASRLGEAVNTEAFF.

A few counts support this clonotype. V and J are TRBV12-3 or TRBV12-4 and TRBJ2-1; no firm D call. CDR3 length: 15 amino acids. V lost 5 bases to trimming and J lost 0 bases, with 11 bases between them. CDR3 sequence (DNA): TGTGCCAGCAGTCCATCAGAGAGCTCCTACAATGAGCAGTTCTTC. Protein: CASSPSESSYNEQFF.